The TCR beta chain under discussion was sequenced for a study of T cell clusters in autoimmune cytopenias. Background on the study: TRB sequencing had a median around 52,000 reads and approximately 2,200 distinct clonotypes per sample.

CDR3 length equals 17 residues. TRB was amplified from 250 ng of peripheral blood genomic DNA per sample. This clonotype counts as medium-sized by frequency. Its antigen is unknown. Multiplex touch-down PCR amplified TRB using TRB-A and TRB-B pools in one tube. TCRdb reprocessed the multiplex PCR reads; each CDR3 protein has one entry and no DNA is given. This listing includes several thousand distinct CDR3 sequences. Points from the study as a whole: Primary autoimmune cytopenia patients appeared to lack physiological T cell clusters present in healthy donors.

This sample also appeared in a second study, on T cell repertoires in aging, cancer and after chemotherapy. From that paper: The whole study produced a dataset of about 8.8 million TCR reads. Age-matched healthy donors had significantly more diverse, less clonal blood TCR repertoires than untreated cancer patients.

The sequenced sample was peripheral blood. The origin of this receptor is a human donor in good health. J is TRBJ2-2 and V is TRBV12-3 or TRBV12-4; TCRdb lists TRBD1, though no DNA is available to test this call. CDR3 loop: CASSLAGRELSAGELFF.